The sequence of this T cell receptor (beta chain) was determined in a study of patients and donors after allogeneic stem cell transplantation. At least ten counts were recorded for this clonotype. The CDR3 has 13 amino acids. Per germline, CDR1 MGHRA and CDR2 YSYEKL. Between the trimmed V and J ends, which lost 4 bases and 5 bases, there was a span of 11 bases. TCRdb re-derived calls from the RT-PCR reads in MiXCR, one entry per CDR3 protein. Of approximately 250,000 distinct CDR3 sequences listed, around 14% are singletons. Sample: blood, either unsorted or a sorted T cell fraction (not recorded which). The receptor was derived from a human donor who was either an allogeneic HSCT recipient or a stem cell or donor lymphocyte infusion donor (not recorded which). It is not recorded whose cells these are; they may come from a transplant donor. The V call is TRBV4-1, the J call TRBJ1-2; D call uncertain. The chain's CDR3 is CASSPPSGYGYTF. The CDR3 DNA reads TGCGCCAGCAGCCCCCCCTCGGGTTATGGCTACACCTTC.